A single sample is the source of the 30 T cell receptor beta chains below, sequenced in a study of monozygotic twins with inflammatory bowel disease. TCRdb reprocessed the 5' RACE reads and keeps a single row for each CDR3 protein, giving no DNA. The sample has some 440,000 distinct CDR3 sequences. Material: blood. All receptors come from a human donor with ulcerative colitis or Crohn's disease, or a healthy co-twin of an affected twin (not recorded which).

The J gene is TRBJ2-3, the V gene TRBV7-6; lacking DNA, the TRBD2 call made by TCRdb goes unchecked. This CDR3 has 16 residues. CDR1 and CDR2 (germline): SGHVS, FNYEAQ. The CDR3 here is CASSRRLAGSTDTQYF. Full variable domain (rest looked up from reference TRBV7-6 and TRBJ2-3): GAGVSQSPRYKVTKRGQDVALRCDPISGHVSLYWYRQALGQGPEFLTYFNYEAQQDKSGLPNDRFSAERPEGSISTLTIQRTEQRDSAMYRCASSRRLAGSTDTQYFGPGTRLTVL.

The V gene is TRBV19, the J gene TRBJ2-2; as DNA is missing, the TRBD1 call by TCRdb cannot be tested. Germline V lookup: CDR1 LNHDA, CDR2 SQIVND (reference sequence). There are 14 residues in the CDR3. The CDR3 sequence: CASSRGTTTGELFF.

The chain links TRBV5-4 to TRBJ1-1. CDR1 and CDR2 from the germline V gene are SGHNT and YYREEE (reference sequence). The CDR3 runs 15 residues. Here the CDR3 reads CASSKGSEMNTEAFF.

V usage is TRBV4-1 and J usage is TRBJ2-3; TCRdb picks TRBD1, but there is no DNA to check that call. Germline CDR1 MGHRA, CDR2 YSYEKL. The CDR3 length is 18 residues. CDR3 amino acids: CASSQARTPVVDTDTQYF.

The V gene is TRBV5-1, the J gene TRBJ1-1; TCRdb selects TRBD1, and the lack of DNA leaves this call unchecked. Germline V gene sequence: CDR1 SGHRS, CDR2 YFSETQ. CDR3 length: 16 amino acids. CDR3 residues: CASSPNLGQRDTEAFF.

The V gene is TRBV30, the J gene TRBJ2-6; TCRdb designates TRBD1, a call that cannot be tested without DNA. This CDR3 region has 14 residues. The germline gives CDR1 GTSNPN, CDR2 SVGIG (reference sequence). CDR3 protein: CAWSSGHGANVLTF.

The chain employs TRBV20-1 and TRBJ2-1. CDR1 and CDR2 from the germline V gene are DFQATT and SNEGSKA (reference sequence). This CDR3 comprises 15 residues. The CDR3 region is CSASDETSAYNEQFF.

The chain joins TRBV6-4 to TRBJ2-3; TCRdb names TRBD1, which stays unverified in the absence of DNA. There are 14 residues in the CDR3. The V gene's germline CDR1 is MRHNA and CDR2 SNTAGT. The CDR3: CASSDQGSTDTQYF.

The genes are TRBV11-2 and TRBJ2-3; TCRdb names TRBD2, which stays unverified in the absence of DNA. The CDR3 consists of 16 residues. The germline V gene encodes CDR1 SGHAT and CDR2 FQNNGV. The CDR3 spells CASSFLAGWATDTQYF.

The chain recombines TRBV29-1 with TRBJ1-1. Germline CDR1 and CDR2: SQVTM and ANQGSEA. The CDR3 is made up of 11 amino acids. This CDR3 is CSVVVNTEAFF.

The J gene is TRBJ2-2, the V gene TRBV5-6; TCRdb's D call of TRBD1 is untestable without DNA. There are 14 residues in the CDR3. The V gene's germline CDR1 is SGHDT and CDR2 YYEEEE. The CDR3 sequence: CASSQTGRTGELFF.

The chain couples TRBV4-1 to TRBJ1-2; TCRdb outputs TRBD1, but without DNA this stays unchecked. The CDR3 has 15 amino acids. The V gene's germline CDR1 is MGHRA and CDR2 YSYEKL. CDR3: CASSQDLTRTRGYTF.

The chain combines TRBV20-1 with TRBJ1-3. The CDR3 totals 13 residues. CDR1 and CDR2 from the germline V gene are DFQATT and SNEGSKA (reference sequence). Here the CDR3 reads CSAMVSAGNTIYF.

This chain uses TRBV10-3 with TRBJ2-1. This CDR3 has 12 residues. From germline, CDR1 is ENHRY and CDR2 SYGVKD. The CDR3 is CATASVANEQFF.

J is TRBJ1-3 and V is TRBV28; TCRdb lists TRBD1, though no DNA is available to test this call. Germline V gives CDR1 MDHEN, CDR2 SYDVKM. This CDR3 spans 17 amino acids. The CDR3 region is CASSLLSGQGGGNTIYF. Together with reference TRBV28 and TRBJ1-3, the CDR3 gives the full variable domain: DVKVTQSSRYLVKRTGEKVFLECVQDMDHENMFWYRQDPGLGLRLIYFSYDVKMKEKGDIPEGYSVSREKKERFSLILESASTNQTSMYLCASSLLSGQGGGNTIYFGEGSWLTVV.

V gene TRBV25-1 combines with J gene TRBJ1-3; TCRdb selects TRBD1, and the lack of DNA leaves this call unchecked. This CDR3 region has 19 residues. Germline loops: CDR1 MGHDK, CDR2 SYGVNS. This chain's CDR3 is CASSEYVDGQYASGNTIYF.

V usage is TRBV9 and J usage is TRBJ1-5; TCRdb names TRBD1, which stays unverified in the absence of DNA. The CDR3 runs to 17 residues. Germline lookup yields CDR1 SGDLS and CDR2 YYNGEE. The CDR3: CASSGGQGPYSNQPQHF.

This sequence joins TRBV3-1 and TRBJ2-3; the D call of TRBD2 rests on TCRdb alone, since no DNA is present to check it. Germline CDR1 LGHDT, CDR2 YNNKEL (reference sequence). CDR3 length: 15 residues. The CDR3 reads CASGTKGLLTDTQYF.

The chain employs TRBV20-1 and TRBJ1-2; absent DNA, TCRdb's TRBD1 call cannot be checked. The CDR3 length is 13 residues. CDR1 is DFQATT and CDR2 is SNEGSKA in the germline V gene (reference sequence). This CDR3 is CSARDLGTRSHTF.

This chain links TRBV12-3 or TRBV12-4 with TRBJ2-5; TCRdb proposes TRBD1, but this gene call is untestable without DNA. The CDR3 is made up of 15 amino acids. CDR3 sequence: CASSLLGPNQETQYF.

CDR3: CASSLSAGATYEQYF. The chain combines TRBV27 with TRBJ2-7. CDR3 length: 15 residues. CDR1 and CDR2 from the germline V gene are MNHEY and SMNVEV (reference sequence).

The V and J genes are TRBV9 and TRBJ2-1; the D gene TCRdb calls, TRBD1, cannot be checked with no DNA. Germline V gives CDR1 SGDLS, CDR2 YYNGEE. The length of the CDR3 is 13 residues. CDR3 amino acids: CASSPIHPGEQFF. The full variable domain, its missing parts supplied by reference TRBV9 and TRBJ2-1, is DSGVTQTPKHLITATGQRVTLRCSPRSGDLSVYWYQQSLDQGLQFLIQYYNGEERAKGNILERFSAQQFPDLHSELNLSSLELGDSALYFCASSPIHPGEQFFGPGTRLTVL.

CDR3 in amino acids: CASSPTTGTLRSQETQYF. The chain employs TRBV18 and TRBJ2-5; the D gene TCRdb calls, TRBD2, cannot be checked with no DNA. This CDR3 region has 18 residues. The germline CDR1 and CDR2 sequences are KGHSH and LQKENI.

V and J are TRBV28 and TRBJ2-7; no DNA is available, so the TRBD2 call from TCRdb remains unchecked. This CDR3 has 17 residues. CDR1 and CDR2 from the germline V gene are MDHEN and SYDVKM. CDR3 loop: CASRSRTSSGTSGEQYF.

This chain joins TRBV9 and TRBJ1-6; TCRdb designates TRBD1, a call that cannot be tested without DNA. The germline gives CDR1 SGDLS, CDR2 YYNGEE. The CDR3 contains 14 residues. The CDR3 region is CASSAGPFGGPLHF.

The chain carries TRBV20-1 and TRBJ2-1; there is no DNA to check the TCRdb D call of TRBD2. Germline V gives CDR1 DFQATT, CDR2 SNEGSKA (reference sequence). This CDR3 region has 13 residues. This CDR3 reads CSARGRENNEQFF.

V is TRBV28 and J is TRBJ2-3; absent DNA, TCRdb's TRBD2 call cannot be checked. There are 16 residues in the CDR3. The germline CDR1 and CDR2 sequences are MDHEN and SYDVKM. CDR3 protein: CASSPSIPESTDTQYF.

V is TRBV5-6 and J is TRBJ2-1; lacking DNA, the TRBD2 call made by TCRdb goes unchecked. This CDR3 has 16 residues. The germline CDR1 and CDR2 sequences are SGHDT and YYEEEE. Here the CDR3 reads CASSLVKGANYNEQFF.

This chain's CDR3 is CSVKEVRGGTAFF. The chain carries TRBV20-1 and TRBJ1-1; as DNA is missing, the TRBD1 call by TCRdb cannot be tested. The V gene's germline CDR1 is DFQATT and CDR2 SNEGSKA (reference sequence). This CDR3 region has 13 residues.

The chain uses TRBV29-1 and TRBJ2-5; TCRdb selects TRBD1, and the lack of DNA leaves this call unchecked. The CDR3 has 12 residues. Per germline, CDR1 SQVTM and CDR2 ANQGSEA. This chain's CDR3 is CSVEGGVETQYF.